Here is one T cell receptor beta chain with its context. This specimen belongs to a study of T cells expressing NK-cell markers. One entry per CDR3 protein, without DNA, is what TCRdb gives after re-calling the 5' RACE reads. The repertoire shows 450,000 to 600,000 distinct CDR3 sequences; the top ten hold under 4.5%. CDR1 is LGHDT, CDR2 YNNKEL, per germline (reference sequence). The CDR3 totals 16 residues. The genes are TRBV3-1 and TRBJ2-1; TCRdb reports TRBD2, a call that lacks DNA to check it against. This receptor was taken from a man between 18 and 29 years old in good health. Material: blood T cells: a sorted CD56 or NKG2C T cell subset, CD4+ or CD8+ T cells, or bulk PBMC T cells (not recorded which). The CDR3 here is CASSHWTSEAYNEQFF.